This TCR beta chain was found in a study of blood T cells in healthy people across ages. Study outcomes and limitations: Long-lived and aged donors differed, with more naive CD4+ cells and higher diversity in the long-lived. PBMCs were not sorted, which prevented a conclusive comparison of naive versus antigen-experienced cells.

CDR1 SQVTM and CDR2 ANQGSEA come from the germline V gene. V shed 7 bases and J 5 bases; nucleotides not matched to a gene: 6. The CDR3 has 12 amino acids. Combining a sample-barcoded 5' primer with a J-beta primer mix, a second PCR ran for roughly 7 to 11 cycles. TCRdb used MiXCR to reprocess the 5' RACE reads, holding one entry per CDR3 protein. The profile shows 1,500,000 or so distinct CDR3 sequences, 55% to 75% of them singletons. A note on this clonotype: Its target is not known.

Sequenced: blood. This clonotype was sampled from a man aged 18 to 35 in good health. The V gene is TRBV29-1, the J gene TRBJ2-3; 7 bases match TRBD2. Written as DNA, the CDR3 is TGCAGCGGGGGAGGGCGAGGAGATACGCAGTATTTT. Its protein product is CSGGGRGDTQYF.